The 10 T cell receptor beta chains presented below share a single source sample, sequenced in a study of long-term antiretroviral therapy in people with HIV (dated by TCRdb to the early 2020s). The immunoSEQ hsTCRB v3.0 assay was used at survey level resolution to sequence the TRB variable region. TCRdb holds this immuneACCESS table with in-frame rearrangements only. Some clones are missing; in checked studies, unresolved V genes explain under half, and the rest has no known cause. In all, the sample holds about 30,000 clones, and approximately 88% of those were seen once. The ten largest account for around 4.4% of the sample. This material consisted of unsorted PBMCs, taken 0.5 years after starting antiretroviral therapy. These receptors came from a woman aged 18-30 years with HIV.

The rearrangement joins TRBV5-4 to TRBJ2-7; D remains unclear. Germline lookup yields CDR1 SGHNT and CDR2 YYREEE (reference sequence). CDR3 length: 11 amino acids. V lost 2 bases, J lost 6 bases, and 6 bases lay in between. CDR3 in amino acids: CASSLLTEQYF. The CDR3 DNA is TGTGCCAGCAGCTTACTAACCGAGCAGTACTTC.

This clone was detected a few times. The rearrangement uses TRBV27 and TRBJ1-2, with 11 bases matching TRBD1. Germline values: CDR1 MNHEY, CDR2 SMNVEV (reference sequence). The CDR3 sequence is 15 residues long. V dropped 1 base and J dropped 6; count of bases not matched to a gene: 4. The CDR3 here is CASSLLGQGGNGYTF. In DNA form, the CDR3 reads TGTGCCAGCAGTTTATTGGGACAGGGGGGGAATGGCTACACCTTC.

This rearrangement joins TRBV5-5 to TRBJ2-1; 8 nucleotides agree with TRBD2. In germline, CDR1 is SGHKS, CDR2 YYEKEE (reference sequence). The junction had 4 bases not matched to a gene; V was cut back by 0 bases and J by 2 bases. The CDR3 spans 16 residues. The CDR3 reads CASSLAEREPYNEQFF. The CDR3 region has the DNA TGTGCCAGCAGCTTGGCCGAGCGGGAGCCCTACAATGAGCAGTTCTTC.

This clone was seen a single time. The chain carries TRBV19 and TRBJ1-2, with D possibly matching TRBD1 (6 bases). V lost 0 bases to trimming and J lost 2 bases, with 10 bases between them. Per germline, CDR1 LNHDA and CDR2 SQIVND (reference sequence). The CDR3 is made up of 15 amino acids. Here the CDR3 reads CASSIEGTGNYGYTF. CDR3 DNA sequence: TGTGCCAGTAGTATAGAAGGAACAGGGAACTATGGCTACACCTTC.

The chain employs TRBV2 and TRBJ2-3; D might be TRBD2 (5 bases). The germline CDR1 and CDR2 sequences are SNHLY and FYNNEI. Trimming pared 6 bases from V and 1 base from J, leaving 11 bases between. The CDR3 runs to 14 residues. The CDR3 DNA reads TGTGCCAGCAGAACTAGTTTCGGCACAGATACGCAGTATTTT. Its protein product is CASRTSFGTDTQYF.

The chain links TRBV10-3 to TRBJ2-3; D is unresolved. The V end lost 11 bases, the J end lost 1 base, and 10 bases lay between the germline ends. The germline gives CDR1 ENHRY, CDR2 SYGVKD. The CDR3 is 12 amino acids. The CDR3 is CAAPRGTDTQYF. Written as DNA, the CDR3 is TGTGCCGCCCCTCGGGGCACAGATACGCAGTATTTT.

This chain uses TRBV11-2 with TRBJ2-7; maybe TRBD2 (6 bases). The CDR3 runs to 13 residues. V lost 5 bases and J 3 bases, leaving 11 bases between the germline ends. Germline loops: CDR1 SGHAT, CDR2 FQNNGV. The CDR3 DNA follows: TGTGCCAGCAGCCTACTCGGGGGCTACGAGCAGTACTTC. Amino acid sequence: CASSLLGGYEQYF.

The V gene is TRBV19, the J gene TRBJ2-7; 9 bases map to TRBD2. The CDR3 is 15 amino acids. V trimming: 3 bases; J trimming: 2 bases; junction bases outside the gene matches: 5. The germline V gene has CDR1 LNHDA and CDR2 SQIVND (reference sequence). CDR3 in DNA: TGTGCCAGTAGTATTAGCGGGAGTTCTACCTACGAGCAGTACTTC. Protein sequence: CASSISGSSTYEQYF.

The chain carries TRBV11-3 and TRBJ2-2, with D perhaps matching TRBD2 (6 bases). CDR1 SGHNT and CDR2 YENEEA come from the germline V gene. This CDR3 contains 15 residues. Trimming shortened V by 6 bases and J by 6 bases, and 17 bases separated the two germline ends. The CDR3 sequence is CASSLKRVPPGELFF. The CDR3 coding sequence is TGTGCCAGCAGTCTAAAGCGGGTCCCCCCCGGGGAGCTGTTTTTT.

The rearrangement uses TRBV27 and TRBJ2-2, with 8 bases lining up with TRBD1. The CDR3 length is 13 residues. CDR1 is MNHEY, CDR2 SMNVEV, per germline (reference sequence). Trimming removed 10 bases from V and 5 bases from J; junction bases left unmatched: 6. This chain's CDR3 is CATRTGRTGELFF. CDR3 DNA sequence: TGTGCCACCCGGACAGGGCGGACCGGGGAGCTGTTTTTT.